These 15 T cell receptor beta chains were sequenced from one sample in a study of blood T cell dynamics during melanoma immunotherapy. Time point in this sample: pre-treatment baseline. The method was immunoSEQ multiplex PCR; TCRdb's version includes in-frame clones alone and lacks a portion of them. This table has about 15,000 clones, approximately 80% appearing once. The sample was blood, taken from a patient treated with checkpoint blockade. The receptors shown here come from a human donor with melanoma.

This chain joins TRBV30 and TRBJ2-7, with 9 bases that match TRBD2. The CDR3 runs to 13 residues. The germline V gene encodes CDR1 GTSNPN and CDR2 SVGIG (reference sequence). J gave up 4 bases and V 4 bases, and 5 bases lay outside the gene matches. The CDR3 DNA sequence: TGTGCCTGGAAAAGGACTAGCGTGTACGAGCAGTACTTC. This codes for CAWKRTSVYEQYF.

This clone occurred a few times. This chain links TRBV10-3 with TRBJ2-7, with a possible D match to TRBD2 (5 bases). The ends were cut back, 0 bases at V and 3 bases at J, with 9 bases in the middle. This CDR3 spans 14 amino acids. Germline lookup yields CDR1 ENHRY and CDR2 SYGVKD. The DNA for the CDR3 is TGTGCCATCAGTGAGTCCCCTAGCAACTACGAGCAGTACTTC. This codes for CAISESPSNYEQYF.

V gene TRBV6-4 combines with J gene TRBJ2-1, with 12 bases matching TRBD2. J gave up 4 bases and V 6 bases, and 4 bases lay outside the gene matches. The germline V gene has CDR1 MRHNA and CDR2 SNTAGT. This CDR3 spans 15 amino acids. The CDR3 loop reads CASSAGTSGYNEQFF. In DNA, the CDR3 is TGTGCCAGCAGCGCTGGGACTAGCGGGTACAATGAGCAGTTCTTC.

V is TRBV19 and J is TRBJ2-6; D unresolved. Germline lookup yields CDR1 LNHDA and CDR2 SQIVND (reference sequence). The CDR3 loop spans 17 amino acids. V was cut by 1 base and J by 0 bases, with 10 bases left in between. Written as DNA, the CDR3 is TGTGCCAGTAGTATAGTCGGAACGCTCTCTGGGGCCAACGTCCTGACTTTC. This translates into CASSIVGTLSGANVLTF.

V is TRBV2 and J is TRBJ1-2, with TRBD1 matching over 7 bases. This CDR3 contains 13 residues. Looked up from germline, CDR1 is SNHLY and CDR2 is FYNNEI. The V gene end was trimmed by 9 bases and the J gene end by 5 bases; junction bases not matched to a gene: 9. Here the CDR3 reads CASNQQGRYGYTF. CDR3 bases: TGTGCCAGTAACCAACAGGGGAGGTATGGCTACACCTTC.

With respect to this clone: One end of the junction varies from germline; a read error may be responsible. The identical CDR3 is also encoded by other nucleotide sequences in the sample. The chain combines TRBV19 with TRBJ1-5; D is perhaps TRBD1 (5 bases). Looked up from germline, CDR1 is LNHDA and CDR2 is SQIVND (reference sequence). CDR3 length: 15 residues. The CDR3 region has the DNA TGTGCCAGTAGCCCCGGGACTTTTAATGGGCAGCCCCAGCATTTC. Its protein product is CASSPGTFNGQPQHF.

The chain is built from TRBV9 and TRBJ1-1; a weak D match, TRBD1 (6 bases). The CDR3 runs 15 residues. Trimming removed 3 bases at V and 4 bases at J, with 16 bases between. CDR1 is SGDLS and CDR2 is YYNGEE in the germline V gene. DNA for the CDR3: TGTGCCAGCAGCGCGCAAGACAGGTTGAGCACTGAAGCTTTCTTT. Its translation is CASSAQDRLSTEAFF.

This clone was seen a single time. The chain couples TRBV5-4 to TRBJ2-1; D is unresolved. Looked up from germline, CDR1 is SGHNT and CDR2 is YYREEE (reference sequence). The length of the CDR3 is 13 residues. The V end was cut by 4 bases, the J end by 5 bases, with 10 bases between. Here the CDR3 reads CASSREVDNEQFF. As DNA, the CDR3 is TGTGCCAGCAGCCGAGAAGTAGACAATGAGCAGTTCTTC. Full variable domain (remainder filled in from reference TRBV5-4 and TRBJ2-1): ETGVTQSPTHLIKTRGQQVTLRCSSQSGHNTVSWYQQALGQGPQFIFQYYREEENGRGNFPPRFSGLQFPNYSSELNVNALELDDSALYLCASSREVDNEQFFGPGTRLTVL.

This chain links TRBV12-5 with TRBJ2-7, with 12 bases lining up with TRBD2. Germline loops: CDR1 LGHNT, CDR2 FRNRAP. This CDR3 is 13 amino acids long. The trim removed 11 bases at V and 4 bases at J, leaving 6 bases unmatched. CDR3 region: CAGRTSGTYEQYF. CDR3 bases: TGTGCTGGGAGGACTAGCGGGACGTACGAGCAGTACTTC.

V and J are TRBV5-1 and TRBJ2-5; tentative D call: TRBD2 (5 bases). The CDR3 spans 14 residues. Germline V gene sequence: CDR1 SGHRS, CDR2 YFSETQ. V gave up 6 bases and J gave up 3 bases, with 15 bases separating them. In DNA, the CDR3 is TGCGCCAGCACCCATCTATCCGGGGAAGAGACCCAGTACTTC. It yields the protein CASTHLSGEETQYF.

The rearrangement joins TRBV11-1 to TRBJ1-1; D is perhaps TRBD1 (6 bases). V lost 2 bases, J lost 4 bases, and 14 bases lay in between. The CDR3 spans 15 residues. CDR1 is SGHAT and CDR2 is FQDESV in the germline V gene (reference sequence). The CDR3 nucleotides are TGTGCCAGCAGCTTAACTCCAGGGGCGGGCACTGAAGCTTTCTTT. Encoded protein: CASSLTPGAGTEAFF. The complete variable domain, with remaining parts taken from reference TRBV11-1 and TRBJ1-1, reads EAEVAQSPRYKITEKSQAVAFWCDPISGHATLYWYRQILGQGPELLVQFQDESVVDDSQLPKDRFSAERLKGVDSTLKIQPAELGDSAMYLCASSLTPGAGTEAFFGQGTRLTVV.

The chain links TRBV5-1 to TRBJ2-2, with D possibly called TRBD1 or TRBD2 (5 bases each). The V and J ends lost 1 base and 2 bases respectively, with 9 bases between them. Looked up from germline, CDR1 is SGHRS and CDR2 is YFSETQ. The CDR3 is 15 residues long. The CDR3, as DNA: TGCGCCAGCAGCTTGTTGTGGGACAACACCGGGGAGCTGTTTTTT. It encodes CASSLLWDNTGELFF.

V and J are TRBV5-1 and TRBJ2-5; the D gene could be TRBD1 or TRBD2 (7 bases each). The germline V gene encodes CDR1 SGHRS and CDR2 YFSETQ. CDR3 length equals 15 residues. The germline V and J ends were trimmed by 2 bases and 5 bases, with 16 bases remaining between them. CDR3 DNA sequence: TGCGCCAGCAGCTTCGGGGGAGGGGGCCTGGAGACCCAGTACTTC. Translating it yields CASSFGGGGLETQYF. Supplemented by reference TRBV5-1 and TRBJ2-5, the full variable domain reads KAGVTQTPRYLIKTRGQQVTLSCSPISGHRSVSWYQQTPGQGLQFLFEYFSETQRNKGNFPGRFSGRQFSNSRSEMNVSTLELGDSALYLCASSFGGGGLETQYFGPGTRLLVL.

This chain uses TRBV7-9 with TRBJ1-3; no reliable D call. CDR1 and CDR2 (germline): SEHNR, FQNEAQ (reference sequence). The CDR3 has 14 amino acids. Between the trimmed V and J ends, which lost 2 bases and 0 bases, there was a span of 5 bases. The CDR3 DNA sequence: TGTGCCAGCAGCTTACAGTCCTCTGGAAACACCATATATTTT. It codes for CASSLQSSGNTIYF.

This chain joins TRBV7-9 and TRBJ2-5; D is possibly TRBD1 (6 bases). The germline gives CDR1 SEHNR, CDR2 FQNEAQ (reference sequence). The CDR3 contains 15 residues. With 3 bases removed from V and 1 base from J, the gap between germline ends came to 12 bases. This CDR3 reads CASSFAGTSQETQYF. CDR3 nucleotide sequence: TGTGCCAGCAGCTTCGCCGGGACAAGCCAAGAGACCCAGTACTTC.